This T cell receptor beta chain was identified in a study of CXCR3 chemokines and chemotherapy response in bladder cancer. This clonotype was detected only a few times. TCRdb processed the PCR reads anew with MiXCR; each CDR3 protein has one entry. This sample has more than 10,000 distinct CDR3 sequences, with around 11% found just once. The CDR3 has 14 amino acids. The ends lost 1 base at V and 6 bases at J; junction bases unmatched: 0. The biological material was taken from a patient whose treatment included neoadjuvant chemotherapy. The receptor's source is a human donor with bladder cancer that did not respond to neoadjuvant chemotherapy. The chain employs TRBV12-3 or TRBV12-4 and TRBJ2-2, with 9 bases lining up with TRBD1. The CDR3 region has the DNA TGTGCCAGCAGTTTAGGGACAGGGGCCGGGGAGCTGTTTTTT. It is translated as CASSLGTGAGELFF.